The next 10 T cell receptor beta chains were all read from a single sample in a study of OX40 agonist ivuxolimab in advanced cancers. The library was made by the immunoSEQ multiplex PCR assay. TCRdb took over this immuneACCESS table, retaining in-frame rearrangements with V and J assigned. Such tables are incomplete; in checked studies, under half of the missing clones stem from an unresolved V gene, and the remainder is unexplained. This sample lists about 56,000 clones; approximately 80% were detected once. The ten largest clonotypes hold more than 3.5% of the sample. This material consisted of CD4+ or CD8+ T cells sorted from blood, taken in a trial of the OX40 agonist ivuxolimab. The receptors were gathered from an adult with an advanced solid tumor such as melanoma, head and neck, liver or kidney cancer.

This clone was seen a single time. This CDR3 reads CASRGGVYNEQFF. Written as DNA, the CDR3 is TGTGCCAGCCGCGGGGGGGTCTACAATGAGCAGTTCTTC. This chain links TRBV6-4 with TRBJ2-1, with TRBD2 matching 9 bases. CDR1 MRHNA and CDR2 SNTAGT come from the germline V gene. The CDR3 has 13 residues. V lost 8 bases, J lost 3 bases, and 2 bases stayed unmatched.

CDR3: CASSSPDRVSSYEQYF. The DNA of the CDR3 is TGTGCCAGCAGCTCCCCGGACAGGGTTAGCTCCTACGAGCAGTACTTC. The chain couples TRBV7-3 to TRBJ2-7; 8 bases are shared with TRBD1. CDR3 size: 16 residues. Germline trimming cut 4 bases from V and 0 bases from J; bases unmatched to any gene: 8. The germline V gene encodes CDR1 SGHTA and CDR2 FQGTGA.

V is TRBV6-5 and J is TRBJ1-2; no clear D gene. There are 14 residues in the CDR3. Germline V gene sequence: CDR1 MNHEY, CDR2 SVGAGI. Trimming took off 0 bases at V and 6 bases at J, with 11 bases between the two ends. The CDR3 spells CASSYSAEEDGYTF. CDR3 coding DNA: TGTGCCAGCAGTTACTCAGCGGAAGAGGATGGCTACACCTTC.

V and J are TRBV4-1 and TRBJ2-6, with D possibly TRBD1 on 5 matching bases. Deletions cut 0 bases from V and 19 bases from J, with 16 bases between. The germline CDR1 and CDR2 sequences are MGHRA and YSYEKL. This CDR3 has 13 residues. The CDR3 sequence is CASSQDPGQGGTF. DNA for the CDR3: TGCGCCAGCAGCCAAGACCCCGGGCAGGGTGGAACTTTC.

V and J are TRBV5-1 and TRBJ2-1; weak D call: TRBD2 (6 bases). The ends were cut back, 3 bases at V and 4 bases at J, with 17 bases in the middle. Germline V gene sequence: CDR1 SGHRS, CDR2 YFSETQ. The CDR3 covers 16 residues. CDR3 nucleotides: TGCGCCAGCAGCTCGCGGGGTTGGTTAACTTACAATGAGCAGTTCTTC. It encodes CASSSRGWLTYNEQFF.

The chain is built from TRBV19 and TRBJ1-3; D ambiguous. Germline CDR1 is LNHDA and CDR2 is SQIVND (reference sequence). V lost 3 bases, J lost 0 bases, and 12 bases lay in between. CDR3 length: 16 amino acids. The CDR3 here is CASSIVGGSSGNTIYF. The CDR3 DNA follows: TGTGCCAGTAGTATTGTCGGCGGGAGCTCTGGAAACACCATATATTTT.

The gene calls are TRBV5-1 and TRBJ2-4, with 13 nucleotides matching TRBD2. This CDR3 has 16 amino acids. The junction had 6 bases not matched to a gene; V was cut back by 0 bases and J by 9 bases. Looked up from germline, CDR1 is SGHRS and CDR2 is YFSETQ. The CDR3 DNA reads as TGCGCCAGCAGCTTGGATGGGACTAGCGGGGTATTCATTCAGTACTTC. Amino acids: CASSLDGTSGVFIQYF.

CDR3 DNA sequence: TGTGCCAGCAGGCCCCATAAATACAATCAGCCCCAGCATTTT. Translation: CASRPHKYNQPQHF. This rearrangement joins TRBV27 to TRBJ1-5; D unclear. The CDR3 is 14 amino acids. V lost 6 bases and J lost 3, with 12 bases in between. Per the germline V gene, CDR1 is MNHEY and CDR2 is SMNVEV (reference sequence).

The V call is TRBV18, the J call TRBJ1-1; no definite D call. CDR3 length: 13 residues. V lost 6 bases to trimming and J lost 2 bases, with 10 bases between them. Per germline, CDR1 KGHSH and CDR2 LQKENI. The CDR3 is CASSQNTNTEAFF. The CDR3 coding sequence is TGTGCCAGCTCGCAAAATACCAACACTGAAGCTTTCTTT.

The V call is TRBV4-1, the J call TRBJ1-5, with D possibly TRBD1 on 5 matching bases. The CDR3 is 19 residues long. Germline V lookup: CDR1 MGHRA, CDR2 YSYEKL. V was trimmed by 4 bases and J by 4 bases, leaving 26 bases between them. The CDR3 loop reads CASSLLARVDGARNQPQHF. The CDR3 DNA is TGCGCCAGCAGCCTCCTAGCCAGAGTTGACGGGGCGCGGAATCAGCCCCAGCATTTT.